Below, one T cell receptor (beta chain) is given with its context. V was pared by 6 bases and J by 13 bases, with 13 bases between. Per germline, CDR1 MGHDK and CDR2 SYGVNS. The CDR3 is 12 amino acids. The data were taken from a study of blood T cell repertoires in COVID-19. Study summary: Samples came from the United States, Italy and Spain, spanning acute and convalescent COVID-19. PBMCs, B-cell-depleted T cells, or T cells provided the cDNA or gDNA that made up the material.

Methods used by the authors: Reference gene primer amplification gave estimated nucleated cell counts. Clones were sequenced by immunoSEQ multiplex PCR, and TCRdb holds only the in-frame ones, with some missing. V, J and clone size are taken as reported in that table, and D and trimming were inferred from the DNA itself. Among about 160,000 clones listed, 81% were seen once. The sample consisted of peripheral blood. V and J are TRBV25-1 and TRBJ1-6, with D possibly TRBD1 on 5 matching bases. This TCR derives from a man in his fifties or sixties with active or convalescent COVID-19. CDR3 coding DNA: TGTGCCAGCAGGACAGCCCGATCGCCCCTCCACTTT. The encoded protein is CASRTARSPLHF.